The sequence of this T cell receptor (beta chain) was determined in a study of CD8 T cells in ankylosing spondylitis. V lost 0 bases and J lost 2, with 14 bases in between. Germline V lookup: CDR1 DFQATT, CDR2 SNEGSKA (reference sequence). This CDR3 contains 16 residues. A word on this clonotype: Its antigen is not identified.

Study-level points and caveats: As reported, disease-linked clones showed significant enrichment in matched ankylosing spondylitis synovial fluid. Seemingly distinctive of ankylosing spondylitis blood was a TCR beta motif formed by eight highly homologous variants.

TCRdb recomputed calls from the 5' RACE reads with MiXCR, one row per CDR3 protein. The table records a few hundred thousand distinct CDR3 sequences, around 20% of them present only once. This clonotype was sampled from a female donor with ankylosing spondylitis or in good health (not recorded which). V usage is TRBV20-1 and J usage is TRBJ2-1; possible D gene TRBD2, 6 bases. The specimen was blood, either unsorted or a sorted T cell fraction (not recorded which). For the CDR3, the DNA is TGCAGTGCTAGAGATGGGGACGGCGGGGCCTACAATGAGCAGTTCTTC. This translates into CSARDGDGGAYNEQFF.